Presented here are 3 T cell receptor beta chains from one specimen sequenced in a study of early stage breast cancer tumors. The assay was immunoSEQ multiplex PCR, and TCRdb's table has in-frame clones only and misses some. Found here are some 28,000 clones, around 50% of them singletons; the top ten hold 8.5%. Sequencing was done on a sample of breast tumor tissue. The receptors shown here come from a person in their fifties with breast cancer.

The gene calls are TRBV11-3 and TRBJ2-1; the D is unclear. Trimming stripped 1 base from V and 5 bases from J, with 12 bases between. CDR3 length equals 15 residues. The germline gives CDR1 SGHNT, CDR2 YENEEA. The CDR3 DNA reads TGTGCCAGCAGCTTAGGTTCGTGGCAGAACAATGAGCAGTTCTTC. It specifies CASSLGSWQNNEQFF. The complete variable domain, with remaining parts taken from reference TRBV11-3 and TRBJ2-1, reads EAGVVQSPRYKIIEKKQPVAFWCNPISGHNTLYWYLQNLGQGPELLIRYENEEAVDDSQLPKDRFSAERLKGVDSTLKIQPAELGDSAVYLCASSLGSWQNNEQFFGPGTRLTVL.

The chain couples TRBV4-2 to TRBJ2-7, with 10 bases fitting TRBD1. The germline CDR1 and CDR2 sequences are LGHNA and YNFKEQ. The CDR3 is made up of 13 amino acids. Trimming took 6 bases from V and 5 from J; bases not matched to a gene: 4. The CDR3 protein is CASSRDRGNEQYF. Written as DNA, the CDR3 is TGTGCCAGCAGTCGGGACAGGGGTAACGAGCAGTACTTC.

This clone turned up a few times. The rearrangement links TRBV10-3 to TRBJ1-5; 9 positions match TRBD1. Germline-derived CDR1 and CDR2 are ENHRY and SYGVKD. CDR3 length equals 15 residues. V dropped 10 bases and J dropped 0; count of bases not matched to a gene: 7. The CDR3, as DNA: TGTGCCACTACAGGGGGCCCCGATAGCAATCAGCCCCAGCATTTT. Its protein product is CATTGGPDSNQPQHF.